These T cell receptor beta chains were read from a single sample in a study of cytomegalovirus exposure and HLA in healthy donors. Produced via immunoSEQ multiplex PCR; TCRdb's table is partial and in-frame only. Found here are 150,000 to 200,000 clones, more than 65% of them singletons; the top ten hold 9% to 10%. Material: PBMCs. These receptors were taken from a young man in good health and CMV-seropositive. Both conserved end residues are part of each CDR3. A D gene is named only where the DNA matches it firmly. Size is stated for part of the rows, as once, few or many counts, or as a class when the clone is expanded.

cdr3_nt cdr3_aa j_call d_call clone_size v_call
TGTGCCACTGCGGGGGGGGAAACTTACGAGCAGTACTTC CATAGGETYEQYF TRBJ2-7 TRBD2 NA TRBV2
TGTGCCAGCAGCTCGGAGACAGGGACCGAGCAGTACTTC CASSSETGTEQYF TRBJ2-7 TRBD1 NA TRBV11-3
TGTGCCAGCAGCTCCTCAGGGGGCCCAACTAACTATGGCTACACCTTC CASSSSGGPTNYGYTF TRBJ1-2 TRBD1 NA TRBV7-9
TGTGCCAGCAGTTACTCAGAGGGAATGAACACTGAAGCTTTCTTT CASSYSEGMNTEAFF TRBJ1-1 NA few TRBV6-5
NA CASSIDPRTGDSISPSIF TRBJ1-5 NA NA TRBV19
TGTGCCAGCAGTTTATCGCTCCTAGCGGGAGGGAGTAGTAGGGATGAGCAGTTCTTC CASSLSLLAGGSSRDEQFF TRBJ2-1 TRBD2 NA TRBV27
TGTGCCAGCAGCCCCAGAGGGAATCCCTACGAGCAGTACTTC CASSPRGNPYEQYF TRBJ2-7 NA few TRBV13
TGTGCCTGCCAGGGAGGGTACAATGAGCAGTTCTTC CACQGGYNEQFF TRBJ2-1 TRBD2 NA TRBV2
TGTGCCTGCTTGACAGAGTACAACTATGGCTACACCTTC CACLTEYNYGYTF TRBJ1-2 NA NA TRBV30
TGTGCCAGCAGTTTGTCGACAGGGCCCTACGAGCAGTACTTC CASSLSTGPYEQYF TRBJ2-7 TRBD1 NA TRBV27
TGCGCCAGCAGCCCTGGGGGGGATTCAGATACGCAGTATTTT CASSPGGDSDTQYF TRBJ2-3 TRBD2 once TRBV5-1
TGTGCCAGCAGAGATGACAGAAAGATGAACACTGAAGCTTTCTTT CASRDDRKMNTEAFF TRBJ1-1 NA few TRBV25-1
TGTGCCAGCAGTGGCACCGGGACACCAGATACGCAGTATTTT CASSGTGTPDTQYF TRBJ2-3 NA NA TRBV6-4
TGTGCCAGCAGCTATCTGACAGGGGGCTCCACTGAAGCTTTCTTT CASSYLTGGSTEAFF TRBJ1-1 TRBD1 NA TRBV7-9
TGTGCCAGCAGCCCGGCCTGGCAGGGTGATCAGCCCCAGCATTTT CASSPAWQGDQPQHF TRBJ1-5 NA few TRBV5-5
TGTGCCAGCAGCCAGGAGTTTGCCTATGGCTACACCTTC CASSQEFAYGYTF TRBJ1-2 NA NA TRBV14
TGTGCCAGCAACGGCGGGGGCCACAACTATGGCTACACCTTC CASNGGGHNYGYTF TRBJ1-2 NA NA TRBV28
TGTGCCAGCACCCCACTTCAGGGAAGCGTCGGCTACACCTTC CASTPLQGSVGYTF TRBJ1-2 NA NA TRBV7-9
TGCGCCAGCAGCTTGATGGACAGCTCCTACGAGCAGTACTTC CASSLMDSSYEQYF TRBJ2-7 NA once TRBV5-1
TGCAGCGCCCGAACCGGACAGATGAACACTGAAGCTTTCTTT CSARTGQMNTEAFF TRBJ1-1 NA NA TRBV29-1
TGTGCCAGCAGCTACCAACTATTGGAGACCCAGTACTTC CASSYQLLETQYF TRBJ2-5 NA NA TRBV7-2
TGTGCCATAGGACAGTCCTACGAGCAGTACTTC CAIGQSYEQYF TRBJ2-7 NA NA TRBV30
TGCGCCAGCAGTCCCGGGACAGGGACTGAAGCTTTCTTT CASSPGTGTEAFF TRBJ1-1 TRBD1 NA TRBV10-2
TGTGCCAGCAGTTTAAGTATCGGCGTCGGGGAGCAGTACTTC CASSLSIGVGEQYF TRBJ2-5 NA NA TRBV27
TGTGCCAGCAGCTTAGGCCAGCGGGAGTGGTACGAGCAGTACTTC CASSLGQREWYEQYF TRBJ2-7 TRBD2 NA TRBV7-9
TGTGCCAGCAGTAGCCAGGGGGCCTACAATGAGCAGTTCTTC CASSSQGAYNEQFF TRBJ2-1 TRBD1 NA TRBV6-4
TGCGCCAGCAGTGAATTCACTACCCCATCCAACGAGCAGTACTTC CASSEFTTPSNEQYF TRBJ2-7 NA once TRBV10-2
TGTGCCAGCAGCTTAGGGACAGGGTTGTACTCCTACGAGCAGTACTTC CASSLGTGLYSYEQYF TRBJ2-7 TRBD1 NA TRBV7-2
TGTGCCAGCATTTCAGCGGGAGGGGCCGACGAGCAGTACTTC CASISAGGADEQYF TRBJ2-7 NA NA TRBV21-1
TGCGCCAGCAGTGAATCTAGTGCCACCGGGGAGCTGTTTTTT CASSESSATGELFF TRBJ2-2 NA NA TRBV10-1
TGTGCCAGCAGTGATGACGGAGCGTTAAAACTGTTTTTT CASSDDGALKLFF TRBJ1-4 NA once TRBV6-1
TGTGCCAGCAGCCCCGGGACAGGGGTGGGATACGAGCAGTACTTC CASSPGTGVGYEQYF TRBJ2-7 TRBD1 NA TRBV5-8
TGTGCCAGCAGTTACAGGGGGGGTCAGCCCCAGCATTTT CASSYRGGQPQHF TRBJ1-5 NA NA TRBV6-5
TGTGCCAGCACCGGGGGAGGAAACACCATATATTTT CASTGGGNTIYF TRBJ1-3 NA NA TRBV9
TGCGCCAGCAGCTTCGGGACAGGGTCCTACGAGCAGTACTTC CASSFGTGSYEQYF TRBJ2-7 TRBD1 NA TRBV5-1
TGTGCCAGCAGTTGGCTAGATAGCAATCAGCCCCAGCATTTT CASSWLDSNQPQHF TRBJ1-5 NA NA TRBV28
TGTGCCAGCAGTGACGAGGGGGGGAGCTCCTACAATGAGCAGTTCTTC CASSDEGGSSYNEQFF TRBJ2-1 NA few TRBV6-4
TGTGCCAGCAGCCCCGGGACATCCTACTACAATGAGCAGTTCTTC CASSPGTSYYNEQFF TRBJ2-1 NA NA TRBV7-6
TGTGCCAGCAGCGGGGGCAGGGGAGAGACCCAGTACTTC CASSGGRGETQYF TRBJ2-5 NA NA TRBV9